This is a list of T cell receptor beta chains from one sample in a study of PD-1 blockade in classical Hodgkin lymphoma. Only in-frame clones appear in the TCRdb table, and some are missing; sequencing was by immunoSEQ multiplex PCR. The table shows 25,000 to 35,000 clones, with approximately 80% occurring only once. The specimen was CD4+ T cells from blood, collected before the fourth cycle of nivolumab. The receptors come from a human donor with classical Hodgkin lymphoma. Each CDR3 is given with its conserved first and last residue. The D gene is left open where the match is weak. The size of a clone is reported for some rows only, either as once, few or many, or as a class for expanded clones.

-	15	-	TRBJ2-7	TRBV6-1	TGTGCCAGCAGGGGCACAGGGTCGGCTAGTTACGAGCAGTACTTC	CASRGTGSASYEQYF
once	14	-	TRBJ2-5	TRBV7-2	TGTGCCAGCAGCGCTCCGGGACATCAAGAGACCCAGTACTTC	CASSAPGHQETQYF
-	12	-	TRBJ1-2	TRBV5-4	TGTGCCAGCAGTCCGGCTAACTATGGCTACACCTTC	CASSPANYGYTF
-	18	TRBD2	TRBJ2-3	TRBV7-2	TGTGCCAGCAGCTTAAGGGTGTTGGCGGGAGGGGGGGGAGATACGCAGTATTTT	CASSLRVLAGGGGDTQYF
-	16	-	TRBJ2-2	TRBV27	TGTGCCAGCAGTAGGGCCCGGGGGGCAGGCACCGGGGAGCTGTTTTTT	CASSRARGAGTGELFF
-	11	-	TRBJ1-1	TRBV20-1	TGCAGTGCTAGCCTCACGACTGAAGCTTTCTTT	CSASLTTEAFF
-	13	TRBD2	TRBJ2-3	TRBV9	TGTGCCAGCAGCGCTACCTTAGCGGGGGAGCAGTATTTT	CASSATLAGEQYF
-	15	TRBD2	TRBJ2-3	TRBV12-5	TGTGCTAGTGGCCGTGGGAGGGCGTCCACAGATACGCAGTATTTT	CASGRGRASTDTQYF
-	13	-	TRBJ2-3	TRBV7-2	TGTGCCAGCAGCGTCGTAGAGACAGATACGCAGTATTTT	CASSVVETDTQYF
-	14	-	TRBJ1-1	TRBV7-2	TGTGCCAGCAGCTTGCGGTTGCGGAACACTGAAGCTTTCTTT	CASSLRLRNTEAFF
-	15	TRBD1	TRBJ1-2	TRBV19	TGTGCCAGTAGAGGGGGCAGGGTAAATACTTATCGCTACACCTTC	CASRGGRVNTYRYTF
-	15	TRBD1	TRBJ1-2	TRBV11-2	TGTGCCAGCAGCTCCGGGACAGGGGGCTACTATGGCTACACCTTC	CASSSGTGGYYGYTF
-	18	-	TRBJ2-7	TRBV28	TGTGCCAGCAGTCCAATAATGGGGATTGACGGGACCTCCTACGAGCAGTACTTC	CASSPIMGIDGTSYEQYF
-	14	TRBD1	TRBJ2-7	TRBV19	TGTGCCAGTAGTAGAACAGGGGGCGCTGCAGAGCAGTACTTC	CASSRTGGAAEQYF
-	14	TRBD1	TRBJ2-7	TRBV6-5	TGTGCCAGCAGTCCAGGACAGGGGCTGGGCGAGCAGTACTTC	CASSPGQGLGEQYF
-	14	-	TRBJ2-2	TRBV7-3	TGTGCCAGCAGCTTAAGGGCGGGATACGGGGAGCTGTTTTTT	CASSLRAGYGELFF
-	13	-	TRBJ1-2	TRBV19	TGTGCCAGTAGTGACGCCAGGGAAAGGAGCTACACCTTC	CASSDARERSYTF
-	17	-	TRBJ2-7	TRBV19	TGTGCCAGTAGTGGCGTTTTTGGAGCGGGCGAGGCCTACGAGCAGTACTTC	CASSGVFGAGEAYEQYF
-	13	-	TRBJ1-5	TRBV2	TGTGCCAGCAGCCGGGACTCGAATCAGCCCCAGCATTTT	CASSRDSNQPQHF
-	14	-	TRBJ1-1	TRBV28	TGTGCCAGCAGTTCCGTCGGGACCTGGGCTGAAGCTTTCTTT	CASSSVGTWAEAFF
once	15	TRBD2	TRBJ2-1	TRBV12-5	TGTGCTAGTGGACGCGGGAGCATAGCCTACAATGAGCAGTTCTTC	CASGRGSIAYNEQFF
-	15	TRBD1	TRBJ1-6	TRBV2	TGTGCCAGCAGTGGGCACAGGGGAGGTAATTCACCCCTCCACTTT	CASSGHRGGNSPLHF
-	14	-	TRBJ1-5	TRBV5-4	TGTGCCAGCAGCTTGGGGCGTAGCAATCAGCCCCAGCATTTT	CASSLGRSNQPQHF
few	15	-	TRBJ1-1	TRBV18	TGTGCCAGCTCACCATTTCGGGGAGGCAACTCTGAAGCTTTCTTT	CASSPFRGGNSEAFF
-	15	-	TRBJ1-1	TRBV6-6	TGTGCCAGCACGGTTCTGGGACGTAAAAACACTGAAGCTTTCTTT	CASTVLGRKNTEAFF
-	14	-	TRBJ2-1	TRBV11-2	TGTGCCAGCAGCTTAGGCTCCGGCGGGTATGAGCAGTTCTTC	CASSLGSGGYEQFF